These 27 T cell receptor beta chains share one sample of origin, sequenced in a study of T cell responses to AZD1222 COVID-19 vaccine. Using immunoSEQ multiplex PCR, the repertoire was profiled, and TCRdb retains in-frame clones only, with some absent. This table has about 160,000 clones, about 90% appearing once. The sequencing here drew on peripheral blood, taken 28 days after the second AZD1222 dose. The source is an adult who received the AZD1222 COVID-19 vaccine.

The V call is TRBV2, the J call TRBJ1-2; TRBD1 might be the D (5 bases). V lost 4 bases to trimming and J lost 9 bases, with 9 bases between them. This CDR3 comprises 11 residues. Germline V gives CDR1 SNHLY, CDR2 FYNNEI. CDR3: CASSVDSSYTF. In DNA form, the CDR3 reads TGTGCCAGCAGTGTTGACAGTAGCTACACCTTC.

This chain joins TRBV10-3 and TRBJ1-3; D ambiguous. The ends were cut back, 4 bases at V and 4 bases at J, with 14 bases in the middle. The CDR3 extends over 15 amino acids. Germline assignment: CDR1 ENHRY and CDR2 SYGVKD. The CDR3 loop reads CAISVGSLSGNTIYF. In DNA, the CDR3 is TGTGCCATCAGTGTGGGAAGTCTTTCGGGAAACACCATATATTTT.

V is TRBV24-1 and J is TRBJ2-2; 13 positions match TRBD2. The germline V gene has CDR1 KGHDR and CDR2 SFDVKD. This CDR3 has 18 residues. V lost 2 bases and J lost 5; bases outside the gene matches: 7. CDR3 nucleotides: TGTGCCACCAGTGATTCTACAAAGGGACTAGCGGGGACCGGGGAGCTGTTTTTT. Protein product: CATSDSTKGLAGTGELFF.

This clone has only one observation. The chain uses TRBV4-2 and TRBJ2-1, with TRBD2 as a possible D gene (5 bases). This CDR3 is 16 amino acids long. Trimming shortened V by 1 base and J by 4 bases, and 14 bases separated the two germline ends. CDR1 and CDR2 (germline): LGHNA, YNFKEQ. CDR3 nucleotide sequence: TGTGCCAGCAGCCAAGGGCTAGCCTCCCCTTACAATGAGCAGTTCTTC. Protein product: CASSQGLASPYNEQFF.

A few counts support this clone. This rearrangement joins TRBV10-3 to TRBJ2-3, with TRBD2 identical over 13 bases. The CDR3 sequence is 14 residues long. Germline trimming cut 9 bases from V and 6 bases from J; bases unmatched to any gene: 6. Germline CDR1 and CDR2: ENHRY and SYGVKD. The CDR3 is CAMRTSGGFDTQYF. CDR3 bases: TGTGCCATGCGGACTAGCGGGGGTTTTGATACGCAGTATTTT.

The V gene is TRBV7-9, the J gene TRBJ1-5; no clear D gene. This CDR3 is built from 13 residues. The V gene's germline CDR1 is SEHNR and CDR2 FQNEAQ (reference sequence). V lost 5 bases and J 4 bases, leaving 9 bases between the germline ends. CDR3 amino acids: CASSTTENQPQHF. DNA of the CDR3: TGTGCCAGCAGCACGACGGAAAATCAGCCCCAGCATTTT.

The V and J genes are TRBV12-3 or TRBV12-4 and TRBJ1-5, with a weak D call TRBD1 (5 bases). This CDR3 contains 13 residues. CDR3 nucleotide sequence: TGTGCGTCGAGACTCGGGGGATTTCAGCCCCAGCATTTT. Its protein product is CASRLGGFQPQHF.

The V call is TRBV7-8, the J call TRBJ1-1; D gene uncertain. CDR3 length: 14 residues. CDR1 is SGHVS, CDR2 FQNEAQ, per germline. V lost 1 base and J lost 1, with 7 bases in between. CDR3 in DNA: TGTGCCAGCAGCTTAGTACACAAGAACACTGAAGCTTTCTTT. It specifies CASSLVHKNTEAFF.

The chain uses TRBV6-5 and TRBJ2-1, with TRBD2 matching 7 bases. The CDR3 totals 14 residues. V dropped 6 bases and J dropped 3; count of bases not matched to a gene: 5. CDR1 and CDR2 (germline): MNHEY, SVGAGI. The CDR3, as DNA: TGTGCCAGCAGGGCGGGGGTGATCTACAATGAGCAGTTCTTC. Translating it yields CASRAGVIYNEQFF.

The chain combines TRBV6-5 with TRBJ1-2; 7 positions agree with TRBD1. The CDR3 extends over 15 amino acids. V shed 5 bases, J shed 3 bases, and the junction held 9 bases outside the gene matches. Germline loops: CDR1 MNHEY, CDR2 SVGAGI. CDR3 in amino acids: CASSKQGERDYGYTF. The CDR3 coding sequence is TGTGCCAGCAGTAAGCAGGGGGAAAGGGACTATGGCTACACCTTC.

This clone was observed a single time. The chain uses TRBV4-2 and TRBJ2-3; D may be TRBD2 (6 bases). Trimming pared 0 bases from V and 2 bases from J, leaving 9 bases between. This CDR3 comprises 15 residues. Germline loops: CDR1 LGHNA, CDR2 YNFKEQ. CDR3 DNA: TGTGCCAGCAGCCAAGATTTGGACTACACAGATACGCAGTATTTT. It encodes CASSQDLDYTDTQYF.

The chain has TRBV6-5 and TRBJ1-1; unclear D gene. Germline CDR1 is MNHEY and CDR2 is SVGAGI. This CDR3 has 15 residues. Trimming pared 6 bases from V and 0 bases from J, leaving 14 bases between. Here the CDR3 reads CASRLPWRLNTEAFF. The CDR3 bases are TGTGCCAGCAGATTACCTTGGAGATTGAACACTGAAGCTTTCTTT.

This chain links TRBV5-6 with TRBJ2-6; D is uncertain. Deletions cut 7 bases from V and 0 bases from J, with 11 bases between. Germline V gene data show CDR1 as SGHDT and CDR2 as YYEEEE. This CDR3 is built from 15 residues. The CDR3 spells CASATMSSGANVLTF. In nucleotides, the CDR3 is TGTGCCAGCGCCACAATGAGCTCTGGGGCCAACGTCCTGACTTTC.

The V and J genes are TRBV4-1 and TRBJ2-7; TRBD1 might be the D (6 bases). The V gene lost 0 bases and the J gene lost 3 bases, with 15 bases spanning the gap. CDR1 and CDR2 from the germline V gene are MGHRA and YSYEKL. The CDR3 length is 16 residues. The CDR3 protein is CASSQDGAGVSYEQYF. CDR3 DNA sequence: TGCGCCAGCAGCCAAGATGGGGCAGGGGTCAGCTACGAGCAGTACTTC.

J is TRBJ1-2 and V is TRBV27; tentatively, D is TRBD1 (6 bases). Germline V gene lookup returns CDR1 MNHEY and CDR2 SMNVEV (reference sequence). The CDR3 is 15 residues long. Trimming left V 5 bases short and J 8 bases short, with 21 bases between. As DNA, the CDR3 is TGTGCCAGCAGTGCCCTCACGTCAGGGGCGCTGGGCTACACCTTC. Amino acid sequence: CASSALTSGALGYTF.

The rearrangement links TRBV5-8 to TRBJ1-4, with D perhaps TRBD1 (6 bases). Trimming shortened V by 3 bases and J by 17 bases, and 20 bases separated the two germline ends. Germline-derived CDR1 and CDR2 are SGHTS and YDEGEE. CDR3 size: 13 residues. Written as DNA, the CDR3 is TGTGCCAGCAGCTCCTTCAGCCGGGACACCAACTTTTTT. This codes for CASSSFSRDTNFF.

This chain uses TRBV7-6 with TRBJ1-1; D gene uncertain. Germline V gene lookup returns CDR1 SGHVS and CDR2 FNYEAQ. This CDR3 is built from 15 residues. Trimming removed 1 base at V and 4 bases at J, with 13 bases between. The DNA for the CDR3 is TGTGCCAGCAGCTTAGTACGGCTGCTGGGCACTGAAGCTTTCTTT. Encoded protein: CASSLVRLLGTEAFF. Looking up the rest from reference TRBV7-6 and TRBJ1-1 gives the full variable domain: GAGVSQSPRYKVTKRGQDVALRCDPISGHVSLYWYRQALGQGPEFLTYFNYEAQQDKSGLPNDRFSAERPEGSISTLTIQRTEQRDSAMYRCASSLVRLLGTEAFFGQGTRLTVV.

The V call is TRBV2, the J call TRBJ1-3, with D unresolved. Germline lookup yields CDR1 SNHLY and CDR2 FYNNEI. V lost 7 bases to trimming and J lost 1 base, with 8 bases between them. CDR3 length: 13 residues. CDR3 region: CASNVDSGNTIYF. As DNA, the CDR3 is TGTGCCAGCAACGTGGATTCTGGAAACACCATATATTTT.

The chain has TRBV12-3 or TRBV12-4 and TRBJ1-1; D is ambiguous. The CDR3 spans 13 residues. V was cut by 3 bases and J by 1 base, with 6 bases left in between. This CDR3 is CASSFSPNTEAFF. CDR3 sequence (DNA): TGTGCCAGCAGTTTTAGTCCGAACACTGAAGCTTTCTTT.

The CDR3 nucleotides are TGTGCCAGTGAGGACAGACTGGCGAGAAGCAATCAGCCCCAGCATTTT. It codes for CASEDRLARSNQPQHF. The chain recombines TRBV19 with TRBJ1-5; the D gene is possibly TRBD1 (6 bases). The CDR3 is 16 residues long. The V gene's germline CDR1 is LNHDA and CDR2 SQIVND (reference sequence). Trimming stripped 8 bases from V and 1 base from J, with 18 bases between.

The chain is built from TRBV5-4 and TRBJ2-1, with D perhaps assigned TRBD1 or TRBD2 (6 bases each). Trimming shortened V by 4 bases and J by 2 bases, and 13 bases separated the two germline ends. This CDR3 is built from 15 residues. The germline V gene encodes CDR1 SGHNT and CDR2 YYREEE (reference sequence). CDR3 sequence reads: CASSLIGGPYNEQFF. DNA of the CDR3: TGTGCCAGCAGCCTCATAGGGGGGCCCTACAATGAGCAGTTCTTC.

This clone was counted a single time. The CDR3 region has the DNA TGTGCCAGCAGCTTGAGGGCCTACTATGGCTACACCTTC. Translated, it gives CASSLRAYYGYTF. The chain has TRBV5-6 and TRBJ1-2; D not resolved. Germline loops: CDR1 SGHDT, CDR2 YYEEEE. V was trimmed by 1 base and J by 3 bases, leaving 7 bases between them. The CDR3 has 13 amino acids.

V and J are TRBV19 and TRBJ1-3, with 7 bases matching TRBD1. Germline-derived CDR1 and CDR2 are LNHDA and SQIVND (reference sequence). Trimming took 9 bases from V and 4 from J; bases not matched to a gene: 9. The CDR3 length is 14 residues. The CDR3 DNA sequence: TGTGCCAGCACCCGTGACAGGGTGGGAAACACCATATATTTT. Amino acid sequence: CASTRDRVGNTIYF.

The chain uses TRBV2 and TRBJ1-1, with D possibly being TRBD1 (6 bases). Trimming shortened V by 11 bases and J by 3 bases, and 16 bases separated the two germline ends. In germline, CDR1 is SNHLY, CDR2 FYNNEI. This CDR3 contains 13 residues. CDR3 sequence: CAGRTGGYTEAFF. The CDR3 DNA is TGTGCCGGACGAACCGGGGGCTACACTGAAGCTTTCTTT.

The rearrangement uses TRBV4-2 and TRBJ2-1; the D gene is possibly TRBD1 (5 bases). The germline V and J ends were trimmed by 0 bases and 13 bases, with 10 bases remaining between them. The CDR3 is 12 amino acids. Germline CDR1 and CDR2: LGHNA and YNFKEQ. CDR3 sequence (DNA): TGTGCCAGCAGCCAAGAATCCCAGGGACAGTTCTTC. This encodes CASSQESQGQFF.

The chain carries TRBV27 and TRBJ2-7; the D gene is possibly TRBD1 (6 bases). Germline lookup yields CDR1 MNHEY and CDR2 SMNVEV (reference sequence). The CDR3 has 14 residues. The ends were cut back, 6 bases at V and 5 bases at J, with 17 bases in the middle. CDR3 nucleotide sequence: TGTGCCAGCAGGCCGGGACATCTCTCGAACGAGCAGTACTTC. This encodes CASRPGHLSNEQYF.

The chain couples TRBV10-2 to TRBJ2-1; D is possibly TRBD1 or TRBD2 (5 bases each). V lost 4 bases and J 4 bases, leaving 20 bases between the germline ends. The length of the CDR3 is 17 residues. Germline V gene lookup returns CDR1 WSHSY and CDR2 SAAADI. The CDR3 sequence: CASSGIYRTGTYNEQFF. The CDR3 DNA sequence: TGCGCCAGCAGTGGCATCTACAGGACTGGAACTTACAATGAGCAGTTCTTC.